The clone carrying this T cell receptor beta chain was found a few times. Its specificity is unknown. These data come from a study of beta chain features in type 1 diabetes. The V segment lost 1 base and the J segment 4 bases; nucleotides outside the gene matches: 5. The length of the CDR3 is 17 residues. CDR1 and CDR2 (germline): SGHAT, FQNNGV. General study points: At VDJ recombination sites, type 1 diabetes patients had fewer insertions and more deleted nucleotides. Type 1 diabetes patients had TCRB CDR3s that were shorter (moderately but significantly so) in all four CD4+ subsets. The study notes PCR might favor shorter templates equally in patients and controls.

CD4+ naive, central memory, regulatory and stem cell-like memory subsets were isolated by sorting on CD45RO/CCR7/CD25/CD127/CD95/CD27. What was sequenced were expressed TCRB transcripts, since all of the isolated RNA had been reverse transcribed. Some clones are missing from TCRdb's copy, which holds only in-frame ones; the method was immunoSEQ multiplex PCR. The sample lists roughly 350,000 clones; 8% to 10% were seen once. This clonotype was obtained from a man aged 30 to 45 with type 1 diabetes. Material for sequencing was central memory CD4+ T cells from blood. The chain recombines TRBV11-2 with TRBJ2-6; 9 bases are a match to TRBD1. DNA of the CDR3: TGTGCCAGCAGCTTAGCTTTACAGGGGGCGGGGGCCAACGTCCTGACTTTC. This sequence encodes CASSLALQGAGANVLTF.